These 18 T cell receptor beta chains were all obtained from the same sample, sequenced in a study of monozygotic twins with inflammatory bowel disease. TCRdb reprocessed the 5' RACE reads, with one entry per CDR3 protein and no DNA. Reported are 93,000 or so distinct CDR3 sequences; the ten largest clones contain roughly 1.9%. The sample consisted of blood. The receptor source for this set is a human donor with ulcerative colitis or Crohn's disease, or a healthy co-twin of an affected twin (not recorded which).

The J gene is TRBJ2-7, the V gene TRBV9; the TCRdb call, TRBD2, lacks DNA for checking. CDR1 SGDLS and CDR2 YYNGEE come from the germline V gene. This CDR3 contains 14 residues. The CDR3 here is CASSVDGGQNEQYF. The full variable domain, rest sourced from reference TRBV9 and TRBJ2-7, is DSGVTQTPKHLITATGQRVTLRCSPRSGDLSVYWYQQSLDQGLQFLIQYYNGEERAKGNILERFSAQQFPDLHSELNLSSLELGDSALYFCASSVDGGQNEQYFGPGTRLTVT.

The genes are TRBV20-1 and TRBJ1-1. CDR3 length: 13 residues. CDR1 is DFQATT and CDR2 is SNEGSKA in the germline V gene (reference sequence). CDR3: CSASASTGLEAFF.

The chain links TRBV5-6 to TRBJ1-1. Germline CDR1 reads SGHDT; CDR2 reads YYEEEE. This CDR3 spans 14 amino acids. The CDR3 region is CASVQVGMNTEAFF.

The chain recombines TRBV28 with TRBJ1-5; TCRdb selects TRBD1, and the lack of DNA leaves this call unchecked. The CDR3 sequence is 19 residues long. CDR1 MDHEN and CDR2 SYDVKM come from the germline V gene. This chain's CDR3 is CASSLPGQGASPSNQPQHF.

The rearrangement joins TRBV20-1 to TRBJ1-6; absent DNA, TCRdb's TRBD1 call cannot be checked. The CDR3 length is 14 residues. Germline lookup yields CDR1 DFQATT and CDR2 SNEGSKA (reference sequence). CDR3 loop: CSAPLAGYNSPLHF.

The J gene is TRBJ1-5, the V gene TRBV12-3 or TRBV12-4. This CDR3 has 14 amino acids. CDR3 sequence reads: CASSLEPVGQPQHF.

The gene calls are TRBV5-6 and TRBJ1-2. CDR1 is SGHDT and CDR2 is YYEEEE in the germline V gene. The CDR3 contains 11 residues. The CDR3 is CASSSIYGYTF.

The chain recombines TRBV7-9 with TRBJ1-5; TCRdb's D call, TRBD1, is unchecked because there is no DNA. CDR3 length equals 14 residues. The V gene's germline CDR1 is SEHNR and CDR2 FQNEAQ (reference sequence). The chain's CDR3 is CASSRGTTNQPQHF.

CDR3 amino acids: CASSQAGHLYEQYF. The chain has TRBV6-1 and TRBJ2-7; TCRdb calls TRBD1, which cannot be checked without DNA. CDR1 is MNHNS, CDR2 SASEGT, per germline. CDR3 length: 14 residues.

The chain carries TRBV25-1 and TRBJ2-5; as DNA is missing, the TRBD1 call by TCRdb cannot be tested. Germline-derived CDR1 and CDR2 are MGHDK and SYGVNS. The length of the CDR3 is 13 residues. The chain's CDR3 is CASRPGGLETQYF.

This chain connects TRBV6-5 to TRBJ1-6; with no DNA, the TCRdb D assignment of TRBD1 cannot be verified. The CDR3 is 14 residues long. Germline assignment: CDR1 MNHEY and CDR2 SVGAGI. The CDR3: CASRPSGGRSPLHF.

The CDR3: CASTMTLAGDTGELFF. V is TRBV5-6 and J is TRBJ2-2; TCRdb returns TRBD2, unconfirmable since there is no DNA. In germline, CDR1 is SGHDT, CDR2 YYEEEE. CDR3 size: 16 residues.

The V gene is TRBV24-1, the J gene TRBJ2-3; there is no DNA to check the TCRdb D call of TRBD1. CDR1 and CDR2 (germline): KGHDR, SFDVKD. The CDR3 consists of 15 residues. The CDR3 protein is CATSDAGQITDTQYF.

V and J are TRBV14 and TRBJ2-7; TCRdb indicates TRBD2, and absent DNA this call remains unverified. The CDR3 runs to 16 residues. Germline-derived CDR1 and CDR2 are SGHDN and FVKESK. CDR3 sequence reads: CASSQETRGFRYEQYF.

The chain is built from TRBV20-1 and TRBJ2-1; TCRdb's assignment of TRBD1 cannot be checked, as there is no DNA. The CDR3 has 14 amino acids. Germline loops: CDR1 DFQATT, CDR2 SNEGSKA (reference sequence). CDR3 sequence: CSATGGGSYNEQFF.

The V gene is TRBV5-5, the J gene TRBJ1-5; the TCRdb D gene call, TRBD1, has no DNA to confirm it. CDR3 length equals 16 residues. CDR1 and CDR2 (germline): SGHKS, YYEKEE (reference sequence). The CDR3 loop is CASSPGQDGPNQPQHF.

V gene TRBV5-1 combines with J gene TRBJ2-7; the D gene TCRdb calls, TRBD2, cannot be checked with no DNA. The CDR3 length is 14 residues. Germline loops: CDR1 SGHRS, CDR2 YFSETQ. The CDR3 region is CASSQEGTSGRFFF.

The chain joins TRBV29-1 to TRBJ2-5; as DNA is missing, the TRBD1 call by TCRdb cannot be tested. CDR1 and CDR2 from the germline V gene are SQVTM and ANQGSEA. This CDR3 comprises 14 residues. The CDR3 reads CSVETGMVRETQYF.